A single sample is the source of the 17 T cell receptor beta chains below, sequenced in a study of CD8 T cells in Susac syndrome. Random hexamers were used to reverse transcribe an amount of about 0.45 to 1 ug RNA. TCRdb reprocessed the immunoSEQ multiplex PCR reads via MiXCR and lists one record per CDR3 protein. The sample lists about 130,000 distinct CDR3 sequences; 95% were seen once. The sequenced material came from CD8+ T cells from PBMCs. These TCRs come from a human donor with Susac syndrome.

This sequence joins TRBV28 and TRBJ2-3, with 14 bases matching TRBD2. V dropped 8 bases and J dropped 1; count of bases not matched to a gene: 14. In germline, CDR1 is MDHEN, CDR2 SYDVKM. The CDR3 has 19 amino acids. The CDR3 region is CASQPEGTSGRWGTDTQYF. For the CDR3, the DNA is TGTGCCAGCCAGCCCGAAGGGACTAGCGGGAGATGGGGCACAGATACGCAGTATTTT.

V gene TRBV12-3 or TRBV12-4 combines with J gene TRBJ1-2; no clear D gene. This CDR3 region has 13 residues. Trimming removed 7 bases from V and 3 bases from J, with 12 bases in between. CDR3 in amino acids: CASTSGGDYGYTF. In DNA, the CDR3 is TGTGCCAGCACCTCGGGAGGAGACTATGGCTACACCTTC.

This chain uses TRBV5-8 with TRBJ1-4; D gene unclear. This CDR3 comprises 9 residues. In germline, CDR1 is SGHTS, CDR2 YDEGEE. V was shortened by 10 bases and J by 8 bases, with 6 bases between the two germline ends. The CDR3 DNA sequence: TGTGCCGGGATCGAAAAACTGTTTTTT. This translates into CAGIEKLFF.

The gene calls are TRBV20-1 and TRBJ2-7; 13 bases line up with TRBD2. This CDR3 comprises 16 residues. Looked up from germline, CDR1 is DFQATT and CDR2 is SNEGSKA (reference sequence). V dropped 5 bases and J dropped 2; count of bases not matched to a gene: 9. DNA of the CDR3: TGCAGTGCTTATACCGGGACTAGCGGGATCACCTACGAGCAGTACTTC. Protein sequence: CSAYTGTSGITYEQYF.

V usage is TRBV19 and J usage is TRBJ2-1, with 9 positions matching TRBD2. J was trimmed by 2 bases and V by 6 bases; bases with no gene match: 5. Germline CDR1 is LNHDA and CDR2 is SQIVND (reference sequence). This CDR3 has 15 residues. Here the CDR3 reads CASRTTSGTYNEQFF. DNA of the CDR3: TGTGCCAGTAGAACGACTAGCGGTACCTACAATGAGCAGTTCTTC.

The genes are TRBV28 and TRBJ1-1; 8 nucleotides match TRBD1. Looked up from germline, CDR1 is MDHEN and CDR2 is SYDVKM. Trimming at V came to 7 bases and at J to 1 base, leaving 8 bases not matched to a gene. CDR3 length: 15 residues. The CDR3 DNA reads as TGTGCCAGCAATACAGACGGACAGGGGAACACTGAAGCTTTCTTT. It specifies CASNTDGQGNTEAFF.

In DNA form, the CDR3 reads TGTGCCAGCAGCCAAGACGGGACTAGCGGAAACATTCAGTACTTC. This codes for CASSQDGTSGNIQYF. The chain joins TRBV14 to TRBJ2-4; TRBD2 matches at 11 bases. V shed 0 bases, J shed 6 bases, and the junction held 1 base outside the gene matches. The CDR3 sequence is 15 residues long. Germline V gene sequence: CDR1 SGHDN, CDR2 FVKESK.

The chain combines TRBV3-1 with TRBJ1-5; tentative D call: TRBD1 (5 bases). Germline V gene data show CDR1 as LGHDT and CDR2 as YNNKEL (reference sequence). Between the trimmed V and J ends, which lost 0 bases and 5 bases, there was a span of 17 bases. CDR3 length equals 17 residues. The CDR3 region is CASSQDGVGPRDQPQHF. The CDR3 DNA is TGTGCCAGCAGCCAAGATGGGGTGGGGCCCAGGGATCAGCCCCAGCATTTT.

This clonotype occurred once. J is TRBJ2-7 and V is TRBV2, with 8 bases lining up with TRBD1. This CDR3 contains 13 residues. Trimming at V came to 5 bases and at J to 6 bases, leaving 6 bases not matched to a gene. Germline V gives CDR1 SNHLY, CDR2 FYNNEI. The CDR3 nucleotides read TGTGCCAGCAGTACAGGACAGGGTTCCGAGCAGTACTTC. It encodes CASSTGQGSEQYF.

V is TRBV4-1 and J is TRBJ1-1, with D uncertain. The CDR3 totals 16 residues. Per the germline V gene, CDR1 is MGHRA and CDR2 is YSYEKL. Trimming pared 0 bases from V and 2 bases from J, leaving 13 bases between. For the CDR3, the DNA is TGCGCCAGCAGCCAAGAGGGCTGGGCCACAAACACTGAAGCTTTCTTT. Translation: CASSQEGWATNTEAFF.

The chain is built from TRBV5-6 and TRBJ2-7; D is perhaps TRBD2 (5 bases). This CDR3 is 13 amino acids long. Looked up from germline, CDR1 is SGHDT and CDR2 is YYEEEE. V gave up 4 bases and J gave up 5 bases, with 13 bases separating them. CDR3 region: CASSVGLGNEQYF. CDR3 bases: TGTGCCAGCAGCGTCGGGCTCGGGAACGAGCAGTACTTC.

This clonotype was seen more than once but under ten times. This chain uses TRBV4-1 with TRBJ1-1, with D uncertain. Germline loops: CDR1 MGHRA, CDR2 YSYEKL. With 7 bases removed from V and 1 base from J, the gap between germline ends came to 13 bases. The CDR3 contains 14 residues. This CDR3 is CASKPPGSNTEAFF. DNA of the CDR3: TGCGCCAGCAAACCCCCAGGCTCGAACACTGAAGCTTTCTTT.

The chain employs TRBV27 and TRBJ2-7, with a weak D call TRBD1 (6 bases). Germline-derived CDR1 and CDR2 are MNHEY and SMNVEV (reference sequence). This CDR3 has 15 residues. V was clipped by 3 bases and J by 6 bases, with 18 bases between them. The CDR3 coding sequence is TGTGCCAGCAGTTTCGGCCCTCCCCCCAGGGGCGAGCAGTACTTC. It yields the protein CASSFGPPPRGEQYF.

The chain carries TRBV5-1 and TRBJ1-2, with D hard to call. The germline V gene encodes CDR1 SGHRS and CDR2 YFSETQ. V dropped 0 bases and J dropped 1 base, with 7 bases sitting between them. There are 14 residues in the CDR3. The CDR3 loop reads CASSLARLNYGYTF. Written as DNA, the CDR3 is TGCGCCAGCAGCTTGGCCCGCCTTAACTATGGCTACACCTTC.

V usage is TRBV9 and J usage is TRBJ2-7, with 7 positions matching TRBD2. The CDR3 runs to 13 residues. Germline CDR1 SGDLS, CDR2 YYNGEE. V lost 1 base and J lost 5; bases outside the gene matches: 3. The chain's CDR3 is CASSVFAGDEQYF. The CDR3 DNA sequence: TGTGCCAGCAGCGTATTTGCGGGAGACGAGCAGTACTTC.

The V gene is TRBV29-1, the J gene TRBJ1-1; the D gene is possibly TRBD1 (5 bases). The CDR3 sequence is 12 residues long. V lost 0 bases to trimming and J lost 11 bases, with 13 bases between them. Germline V gene lookup returns CDR1 SQVTM and CDR2 ANQGSEA. For the CDR3, the DNA is TGCAGCGTTGAAGAACAGGACCCCGAGGCTTTCTTT. Encoded protein: CSVEEQDPEAFF.

The chain uses TRBV24-1 and TRBJ2-7; 8 bases line up with TRBD2. The V gene's germline CDR1 is KGHDR and CDR2 SFDVKD. The CDR3 covers 14 residues. V lost 7 bases to trimming and J lost 3 bases; unmatched junction nucleotides: 7. The chain's CDR3 is CATSSAGGFYEQYF. CDR3 in DNA: TGTGCCACCAGCTCGGCGGGGGGCTTCTACGAGCAGTACTTC.